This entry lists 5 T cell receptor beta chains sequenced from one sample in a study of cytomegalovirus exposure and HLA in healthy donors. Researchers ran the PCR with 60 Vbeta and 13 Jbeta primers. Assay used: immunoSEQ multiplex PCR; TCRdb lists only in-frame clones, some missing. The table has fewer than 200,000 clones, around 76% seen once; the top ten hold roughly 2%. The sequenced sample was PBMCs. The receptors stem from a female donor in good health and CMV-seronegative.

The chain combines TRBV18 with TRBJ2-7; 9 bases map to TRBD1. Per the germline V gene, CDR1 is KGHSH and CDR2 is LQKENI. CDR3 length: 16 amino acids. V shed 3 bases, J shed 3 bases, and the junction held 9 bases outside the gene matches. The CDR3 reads CASSPIPGQGYYEQYF. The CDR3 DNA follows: TGTGCCAGCTCACCTATACCGGGACAGGGTTACTACGAGCAGTACTTC.

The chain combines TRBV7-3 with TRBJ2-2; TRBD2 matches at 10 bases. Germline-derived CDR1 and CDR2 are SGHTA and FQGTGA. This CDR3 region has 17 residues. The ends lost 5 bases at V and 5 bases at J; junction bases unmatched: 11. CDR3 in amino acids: CASSPSAGGPGTGELFF. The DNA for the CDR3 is TGTGCCAGCAGCCCATCAGCGGGGGGGCCGGGGACCGGGGAGCTGTTTTTT.

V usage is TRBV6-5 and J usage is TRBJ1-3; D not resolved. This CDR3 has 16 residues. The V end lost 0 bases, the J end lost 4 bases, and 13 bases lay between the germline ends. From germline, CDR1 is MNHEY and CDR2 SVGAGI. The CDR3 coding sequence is TGTGCCAGCAGTTACTCAGGTGTCTCGGAGGGAAACACCATATATTTT. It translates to CASSYSGVSEGNTIYF.

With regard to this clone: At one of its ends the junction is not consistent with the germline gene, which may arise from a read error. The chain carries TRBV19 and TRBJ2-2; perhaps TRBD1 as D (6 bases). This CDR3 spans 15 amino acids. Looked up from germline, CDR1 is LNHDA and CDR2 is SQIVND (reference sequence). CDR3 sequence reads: CAGSASGQSTGELFF. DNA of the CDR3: TGTGCCGGTAGTGCCTCCGGACAGAGCACCGGGGAGCTGTTTTTT.

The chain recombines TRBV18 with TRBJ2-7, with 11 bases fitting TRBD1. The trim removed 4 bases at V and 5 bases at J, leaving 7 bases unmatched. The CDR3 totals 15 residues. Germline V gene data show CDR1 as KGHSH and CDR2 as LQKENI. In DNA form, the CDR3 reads TGTGCCAGCTCACACGGACAGGGGGCCATCGACGAGCAGTACTTC. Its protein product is CASSHGQGAIDEQYF.